This paragraph reports one T cell receptor beta chain. The source of the sample is a study of OX40 agonist ivuxolimab in advanced cancers. This table comes from immunoSEQ multiplex PCR, and its TCRdb copy is limited to in-frame clones, with some not included. The profile shows about 66,000 clones, about 89% of them singletons. Unmatched junction bases numbered 1, after V lost 6 bases and J lost 2 bases. The CDR3 extends over 13 amino acids. Germline CDR1 MNHEY, CDR2 SVGAGI. The sequenced sample was CD4+ or CD8+ T cells sorted from blood, obtained in a trial of the OX40 agonist ivuxolimab. The sequence derives from an adult with an advanced solid tumor such as melanoma, head and neck, liver or kidney cancer. The chain carries TRBV6-5 and TRBJ1-3; 7 positions match TRBD1. The CDR3 nucleotides read TGTGCCAGCAGGAGGGGGCCTGGAAACACCATATATTTT. This sequence encodes CASRRGPGNTIYF.